This is a list of T cell receptor beta chains from one sample in a study of T cell responses to AZD1222 COVID-19 vaccine. The table came from immunoSEQ multiplex PCR; TCRdb's copy has only in-frame clones and leaves some out. The sample comprises fewer than 130,000 clones, roughly 89% of which are singletons, and 2% to 2.5% rests with the top ten. The material was peripheral blood, obtained 28 days after the second AZD1222 dose. Every receptor here comes from an adult who received the AZD1222 COVID-19 vaccine. The CDR3 runs from the conserved cysteine through the conserved F or W. The D gene is left open where the match is weak. The size entry is marked missing in some rows and otherwise reads once, few, many or a size class.

D gene: -
J gene: TRBJ1-2
clone size: -
V gene: TRBV5-1
CDR3 protein: CASSLGGGENYGYTF
CDR3 DNA: TGCGCCAGCAGCCTAGGAGGCGGAGAAAACTATGGCTACACCTTC

D gene: -
J gene: TRBJ1-3
clone size: -
V gene: TRBV2
CDR3 protein: CASSELSNTIYF
CDR3 DNA: TGTGCCAGCAGTGAGCTCAGCAACACCATATATTTT

D gene: -
J gene: TRBJ1-2
clone size: once
V gene: TRBV6-5
CDR3 protein: CASRTGTLYGYTF
CDR3 DNA: TGTGCCAGCAGGACCGGGACACTCTATGGCTACACCTTC

D gene: -
J gene: TRBJ1-2
clone size: -
V gene: TRBV29-1
CDR3 protein: CSVEGVHGYTF
CDR3 DNA: TGCAGCGTTGAAGGCGTCCATGGCTACACCTTC

D gene: TRBD2
J gene: TRBJ2-5
clone size: -
V gene: TRBV6-2/TRBV6-3
CDR3 protein: CASSQLAGGETQYF
CDR3 DNA: TGTGCCAGCAGCCAACTAGCGGGGGGGGAGACCCAGTACTTC

D gene: -
J gene: TRBJ1-3
clone size: once
V gene: TRBV7-2
CDR3 protein: CASSLTPNSGNTIYF
CDR3 DNA: TGTGCCAGCAGCTTAACTCCCAACTCTGGAAACACCATATATTTT

D gene: -
J gene: TRBJ2-7
clone size: -
V gene: TRBV2
CDR3 protein: CASSEERAGGTHEQYF
CDR3 DNA: TGTGCCAGCAGTGAAGAGAGGGCAGGAGGGACACACGAGCAGTACTTC

D gene: -
J gene: TRBJ1-4
clone size: -
V gene: TRBV5-1
CDR3 protein: CASSLGGRLNEKLFF
CDR3 DNA: TGCGCCAGCAGCTTGGGGGGCAGGCTTAATGAAAAACTGTTTTTT

D gene: -
J gene: TRBJ1-5
clone size: -
V gene: TRBV28
CDR3 protein: CASSLLQGDQPQHF
CDR3 DNA: TGTGCCAGCAGTTTATTACAGGGAGATCAGCCCCAGCATTTT

D gene: TRBD2
J gene: TRBJ2-1
clone size: -
V gene: TRBV5-4
CDR3 protein: CASSYTGLVRSNEQFF
CDR3 DNA: TGTGCCAGCAGCTACACCGGACTAGTGCGGTCCAATGAGCAGTTCTTC

D gene: TRBD1
J gene: TRBJ2-3
clone size: -
V gene: TRBV9
CDR3 protein: CASTKGALTDTQYF
CDR3 DNA: TGTGCCAGCACCAAGGGGGCGCTCACAGATACGCAGTATTTT